These T cell receptor beta chains were read from a single sample in a study of coeliac disease. Profiling relied on immunoSEQ multiplex PCR, and the TCRdb table lists in-frame clones only, not all of them. The sample has 5,000 or so clones; over 55% are singletons. The specimen sequenced was lamina propria lymphocytes from the gut. The receptors were gathered from a woman aged 70-85 years with celiac disease. CDR3s include the opening cysteine and the closing phenylalanine or tryptophan. The order of the fields is V gene, clone size, J gene, D gene, CDR3 protein, CDR3 DNA. A D gene is named only where the DNA matches it firmly. Clone sizes are given selectively: once, few, many, or a class where the clone is expanded.

>TRBV7-6|-|TRBJ2-7|TRBD2
CASSLAGGPYEQYF
TGTGCCAGCAGCTTGGCGGGGGGGCCGTACGAGCAGTACTTC
>TRBV6-5|large|TRBJ1-4|-
CASSYSDSEKLFF
TGTGCCAGCAGTTACTCCGACAGCGAAAAACTGTTTTTT
>TRBV9|once|TRBJ2-3|TRBD1
CASSVVGQRRDTQYF
TGTGCCAGCAGCGTAGTGGGACAGAGGAGGGATACGCAGTATTTT
>TRBV4-3|few|TRBJ2-5|TRBD1
CASSDTGVIQYF
TGCGCCAGCAGCGATACAGGGGTAATCCAGTACTTC
>TRBV7-2|-|TRBJ2-1|TRBD1
CASSSDRVNEQFF
TGTGCCAGCAGCTCGGACAGGGTCAATGAGCAGTTCTTC
>TRBV30|medium-sized|TRBJ1-1|-
CAWSVGGYDTEAFF
TGTGCCTGGAGCGTAGGGGGTTACGACACTGAAGCTTTCTTT
>TRBV30|-|TRBJ1-1|-
CAWRGRGRGLEAFF
TGTGCCTGGAGAGGTAGGGGCCGTGGCCTAGAAGCTTTCTTT
>TRBV4-2|-|TRBJ2-3|TRBD2
CASSQGTSGGTDTQYF
TGTGCCAGCAGCCAAGGGACTAGCGGGGGCACAGATACGCAGTATTTT
>TRBV5-1|-|TRBJ1-2|TRBD1
CASSDENGQGNYGYTF
TGCGCCAGCAGCGACGAAAACGGACAGGGGAACTATGGCTACACCTTC
>TRBV19|-|TRBJ1-1|-
CASSPSHVMNTEAFF
TGTGCCAGTAGCCCTTCACACGTAATGAACACTGAAGCTTTCTTT
>TRBV5-6|-|TRBJ2-1|-
CASSLDRGLNEQFF
TGTGCCAGCAGCTTGGACAGGGGACTCAATGAGCAGTTCTTC
>TRBV7-2|-|TRBJ1-5|-
CASSLLFAPNQPQHF
TGTGCCAGCAGCTTACTCTTTGCGCCCAATCAGCCCCAGCATTTT
>TRBV7-3|-|TRBJ2-1|TRBD1
CASSDGTGEGEQFF
TGTGCCAGCAGCGACGGGACAGGGGAAGGTGAGCAGTTCTTC